The clone carrying this T cell receptor (beta chain) appeared a few times. Its target is unknown. This entry comes from a study of response to subunit inactivated influenza vaccine. Whole-study findings and limits: The authors offered the suggestion that each seasonal influenza vaccination recruits few new T cells.

TCRdb reanalysed the RT-PCR reads using MiXCR and keeps one entry per CDR3 protein. This sample yields around 850,000 distinct CDR3 sequences, of which less than 20% are seen a single time; approximately 11% belongs to the top ten. The sequence was collected from a man between 45 and 60 years old who received an inactivated influenza vaccine. The material sequenced was PBMCs from blood, taken about 5 days after vaccination.

The CDR3 bases are TGTGCCAGCAGTTGGACAGTGGGACAGGCAGACGACGAGCAGTACTTC. Translating it yields CASSWTVGQADDEQYF. The chain employs TRBV2 and TRBJ2-7; 8 bases agree with TRBD1. The CDR3 consists of 16 residues. The germline V gene has CDR1 SNHLY and CDR2 FYNNEI. V shed 5 bases and J 5 bases; nucleotides not matched to a gene: 14.